The text below deals with one TCR beta chain. Antigen: not known. Both 60 Vbeta primers and 13 Jbeta primers went into the PCR. Method: immunoSEQ multiplex PCR; TCRdb's copy keeps in-frame clones and lacks some. This sample carries approximately 200,000 clones, about 77% of them seen once, and the ten largest clones take under 5%. This sample was included in a study of cytomegalovirus exposure and HLA in healthy donors. Findings of the study overall: Most sequenced TCRs were rare (though some public TCRs occurred in many donors). For TCR beta chains, V- and J-gene trimming was later linked to a missense DCLRE1C variant. Specificity of a few CMV-associated chains for CMV antigens was verified in vitro.

The CDR3 is made up of 16 amino acids. The chain couples TRBV12-2 to TRBJ1-2; whether TRBD1, the table's D call, matches the DNA was not checked. TRBV12-2 is annotated as a pseudogene. The sample was PBMCs. The sequence was collected from a man younger than 45 in good health and CMV-seropositive. The CDR3, as DNA: TGTGCAAGTCGCCGGGACAGGGTGACTGTTAACTATGGCTACACCTTC. It specifies CASRRDRVTVNYGYTF.